Shown below are 6 T cell receptor beta chains from a single sample sequenced in a study of T cells in tuberculosis. Assay: immunoSEQ multiplex PCR; the TCRdb copy retains only in-frame clones and omits some. Here the sample spans fewer than 55,000 clones, 90% to 95% being singletons. The time point was: new active TB diagnosis, blood taken before or within 7 days of starting treatment. This sample comprised PBMCs, obtained at tuberculosis diagnosis. Receptors were obtained from an adult with tuberculosis.

This chain links TRBV21-1 with TRBJ2-7; the table's D call, TRBD1, was not checked against the DNA. TRBV21-1 is a pseudogene. The CDR3 is 14 amino acids. The CDR3 loop is CASSKAMDSYEQYF. CDR3 sequence (DNA): TGTGCCAGCAGCAAAGCAATGGACAGCTACGAGCAGTACTTC.

This chain links TRBV27 with TRBJ2-2; maybe TRBD1 (6 bases). The V gene's germline CDR1 is MNHEY and CDR2 SMNVEV (reference sequence). The CDR3 totals 14 residues. Between the trimmed V and J ends, which lost 11 bases and 8 bases, there was a span of 21 bases. The CDR3 sequence is CAVKSGVLHGELFF. The CDR3 DNA follows: TGTGCCGTCAAATCAGGGGTCCTACATGGGGAGCTGTTTTTT.

The chain is built from TRBV4-3 and TRBJ2-3; TRBD2 might be the D (6 bases). Trimming left V 0 bases short and J 4 bases short, with 14 bases between. Germline CDR1 LGHNA, CDR2 YSLEER. CDR3 size: 16 residues. CDR3: CASSQDLGGPADTQYF. CDR3 DNA: TGCGCCAGCAGCCAAGATCTTGGAGGGCCGGCAGATACGCAGTATTTT.

The chain is built from TRBV18 and TRBJ2-1, with TRBD2 matching 12 bases. V lost 3 bases and J lost 9; bases outside the gene matches: 9. In germline, CDR1 is KGHSH, CDR2 LQKENI. The CDR3 consists of 16 residues. CDR3 nucleotides: TGTGCCAGCTCACCCATAGCTGGACTAGCGGGACCTGAGCAGTTCTTC. Amino acid sequence: CASSPIAGLAGPEQFF.

The V and J genes are TRBV6-6 and TRBJ1-2; D might be TRBD1 (6 bases). The CDR3 has 15 amino acids. Germline V gene sequence: CDR1 MNHNY, CDR2 SVGAGI (reference sequence). Trimming left V 0 bases short and J 8 bases short, with 16 bases between. In DNA, the CDR3 is TGTGCCAGCAGTTACTCGAAGGGGGGGTCGTACGGCTACACCTTC. Translating it yields CASSYSKGGSYGYTF.

The chain is built from TRBV7-8 and TRBJ2-1; D is perhaps TRBD2 (6 bases). The CDR3 has 16 residues. CDR1 and CDR2 (germline): SGHVS, FQNEAQ. Trimming stripped 3 bases from V and 5 bases from J, with 17 bases between. CDR3 protein: CASSFKLGSGDNEQFF. The CDR3 DNA follows: TGTGCCAGCAGCTTCAAGCTCGGGAGCGGCGACAATGAGCAGTTCTTC. The full variable domain, its missing parts supplied by reference TRBV7-8 and TRBJ2-1, is GAGVSQSPRYKVAKRGQDVALRCDPISGHVSLFWYQQALGQGPEFLTYFQNEAQLDKSGLPSDRFFAERPEGSVSTLKIQRTQQEDSAVYLCASSFKLGSGDNEQFFGPGTRLTVL.